The 24 T cell receptor beta chains below were found in one sample sequenced in a study of vaccination effects on CD4 cells after COVID-19. Measured with immunoSEQ multiplex PCR; TCRdb has only the in-frame clones, and not every one. The top ten clones hold 16% of a sample with some 24,000 clones, approximately 76% of them seen once. After expansion with viral peptide pools in the ViraFEST assay, antigen-specific CD4+ T cells were sequenced. Following a roughly 9-day culture, CD4+ T cells were purified. SARS-CoV-2 infected the person between March and December 2020, as confirmed by PCR. No antigen is known for these receptors. Sequenced here: CD4+ T cells from PBMCs cultured with SARS-CoV-2 spike peptides, sampled before COVID-19 vaccination. Receptors were obtained from a human donor who had a prior SARS-CoV-2 infection.

The chain carries TRBV6-5 and TRBJ1-2; D gene ambiguous. The germline gives CDR1 MNHEY, CDR2 SVGAGI. The CDR3 covers 16 residues. V lost 1 base to trimming and J lost 3 bases, with 15 bases between them. The CDR3: CASSYFQNDRYYGYTF. Here the CDR3 DNA reads TGTGCCAGCAGTTACTTTCAAAACGACCGATACTATGGCTACACCTTC.

This clone has just one count. The chain's CDR3 is CASSLIGSSYNEQFF. CDR3 sequence (DNA): TGTGCCAGCAGCTTAATCGGTAGCTCCTACAATGAGCAGTTCTTC. The V gene is TRBV7-3, the J gene TRBJ2-1, with D uncertain. Germline assignment: CDR1 SGHTA and CDR2 FQGTGA. The CDR3 is 15 amino acids. Trimming cost V 1 base and J 0 bases, with 7 bases left between them.

V and J are TRBV15 and TRBJ2-7; 8 nucleotides line up with TRBD1. The CDR3 contains 16 residues. Germline V CDR1 and CDR2: LNHNV, YYDKDF (reference sequence). The junction had 7 bases not matched to a gene; V was cut back by 0 bases and J by 3 bases. The CDR3 region has the DNA TGTGCCACCAGCAGAGATGGCCAGGGGGCTAACTACGAGCAGTACTTC. Amino acid sequence: CATSRDGQGANYEQYF.

V is TRBV28 and J is TRBJ2-7, with D tentatively TRBD2 (6 bases). The CDR3 extends over 12 amino acids. The germline gives CDR1 MDHEN, CDR2 SYDVKM. Trimming took 10 bases from V and 6 from J, leaving 16 bases between them. The CDR3 spells CATGDRWGEQYF. For the CDR3, the DNA is TGTGCCACGGGGGACCGTTGGGGCGAGCAGTACTTC.

The chain links TRBV7-9 to TRBJ1-4; perhaps TRBD1 as D (6 bases). Germline-derived CDR1 and CDR2 are SEHNR and FQNEAQ (reference sequence). Trimming pared 1 base from V and 8 bases from J, leaving 11 bases between. The CDR3 runs 14 residues. CDR3 loop: CASSLVGGREKLFF. The CDR3 DNA is TGTGCCAGCAGCTTAGTTGGGGGGCGCGAAAAACTGTTTTTT.

The genes are TRBV6-5 and TRBJ2-7; tentatively, D is TRBD2 (6 bases). The length of the CDR3 is 14 residues. Germline CDR1 and CDR2: MNHEY and SVGAGI. Deletions cut 0 bases from V and 4 bases from J, with 10 bases between. CDR3 amino acids: CASSYSGDSYEQYF. Written as DNA, the CDR3 is TGTGCCAGCAGTTACTCGGGGGACTCTTACGAGCAGTACTTC.

The V call is TRBV25-1, the J call TRBJ1-1; D gene ambiguous. The CDR3 has 14 residues. CDR1 and CDR2 from the germline V gene are MGHDK and SYGVNS. Trimming removed 0 bases from V and 3 bases from J, with 8 bases in between. The CDR3 spells CASSEYSEYTEAFF. The DNA for the CDR3 is TGTGCCAGCAGTGAATATTCGGAGTACACTGAAGCTTTCTTT.

V and J are TRBV7-9 and TRBJ2-6; weak D call: TRBD2 (5 bases). The V gene lost 4 bases and the J gene lost 1 base, with 5 bases spanning the gap. Germline CDR1 and CDR2: SEHNR and FQNEAQ (reference sequence). This CDR3 spans 14 amino acids. DNA of the CDR3: TGTGCCAGCAGCTGGACTTCTGGGGCCAACGTCCTGACTTTC. Translated, it gives CASSWTSGANVLTF.

This clone occurred a few times. The chain combines TRBV5-4 with TRBJ2-3, with D possibly matching TRBD2 (6 bases). Trimming removed 2 bases at V and 2 bases at J, with 12 bases between. CDR3 length equals 15 residues. CDR1 SGHNT and CDR2 YYREEE come from the germline V gene (reference sequence). The CDR3 sequence is CASSFEASATDTQYF. CDR3 sequence (DNA): TGTGCCAGCAGCTTCGAGGCTAGCGCCACAGATACGCAGTATTTT.

The genes are TRBV7-9 and TRBJ2-3, with 9 bases lining up with TRBD2. Germline CDR1 reads SEHNR; CDR2 reads FQNEAQ (reference sequence). This CDR3 spans 17 amino acids. After removal of 2 bases from V and 5 bases from J, the junction contained 11 bases not matched to a gene. CDR3 in DNA: TGTGCCAGCAGCTTATATTATAGCCTAGCGGGATTAGATACGCAGTATTTT. This gives the protein CASSLYYSLAGLDTQYF.

The chain is built from TRBV29-1 and TRBJ2-5; D is undetermined. Germline assignment: CDR1 SQVTM and CDR2 ANQGSEA. The CDR3 runs 13 residues. V was shortened by 4 bases and J by 2 bases, with 11 bases between the two germline ends. CDR3 protein: CSVVRWQQETQYF. As DNA, the CDR3 is TGCAGCGTTGTACGGTGGCAGCAAGAGACCCAGTACTTC.

In this sample, this clone turned up once. The CDR3 sequence is CASSLGGQGYGYTF. As DNA, the CDR3 is TGTGCCAGCAGCTTAGGTGGACAGGGGTATGGCTACACCTTC. The chain links TRBV5-4 to TRBJ1-2, with 9 bases that match TRBD1. The CDR3 has 14 residues. Per the germline V gene, CDR1 is SGHNT and CDR2 is YYREEE (reference sequence). The V and J ends lost 2 bases and 5 bases, in that order; junction bases with no gene match: 4.

This chain joins TRBV6-5 and TRBJ1-3, with D possibly TRBD1 on 5 matching bases. This CDR3 region has 16 residues. CDR1 and CDR2 (germline): MNHEY, SVGAGI. Trimming left V 2 bases short and J 0 bases short, with 11 bases between. CDR3 nucleotide sequence: TGTGCCAGCAGTTACAACAGGAAGAGCTCTGGAAACACCATATATTTT. It codes for CASSYNRKSSGNTIYF.

The V gene is TRBV7-9, the J gene TRBJ1-6; 8 bases are a match to TRBD1. This CDR3 has 13 residues. J gave up 11 bases and V 5 bases, and 5 bases lay outside the gene matches. Germline V CDR1 and CDR2: SEHNR, FQNEAQ (reference sequence). The CDR3 bases are TGTGCCAGCAGCGTGACAGGGGACGCACCCCTCCACTTT. This gives the protein CASSVTGDAPLHF.

As DNA, the CDR3 is TGCAGCGTTGAAACACGCACCCGCTATGGCTACACCTTC. Amino acid sequence: CSVETRTRYGYTF. This chain connects TRBV29-1 to TRBJ1-2; D remains ambiguous. V shed 2 bases and J shed 4 bases, with 11 bases lying between them. Germline-derived CDR1 and CDR2 are SQVTM and ANQGSEA. The CDR3 sequence is 13 residues long.

The gene calls are TRBV6-6 and TRBJ1-2, with TRBD1 matching 9 bases. This CDR3 spans 15 amino acids. Germline V CDR1 and CDR2: MNHNY, SVGAGI (reference sequence). The V and J ends lost 0 bases and 1 base, in that order; junction bases with no gene match: 0. The CDR3: CASSYSTGGNYGYTF. The CDR3 DNA reads TGTGCCAGCAGTTACTCGACAGGGGGTAACTATGGCTACACCTTC.

Ten or more counts support this clone. The CDR3 protein is CASSATGYYGYTF. In DNA form, the CDR3 reads TGTGCCAGCAGCGCAACAGGGTACTATGGCTACACCTTC. The gene calls are TRBV9 and TRBJ1-2; D perhaps matches TRBD1 (6 bases). The CDR3 runs 13 residues. V lost 3 bases and J 3 bases, leaving 9 bases between the germline ends. Germline V gives CDR1 SGDLS, CDR2 YYNGEE.

The chain combines TRBV3-1 (or the pseudogene TRBV3-2) with TRBJ2-3, with D perhaps TRBD1 (6 bases). Germline CDR1 LGHDT, CDR2 YNNKEL (reference sequence). V was trimmed by 1 base and J by 5 bases, leaving 16 bases between them. The CDR3 runs 16 residues. The DNA for the CDR3 is TGTGCCAGCAGCCAAGGTTTCTCAGGGGCGATAGATACGCAGTATTTT. This encodes CASSQGFSGAIDTQYF.

This clone was observed once. This chain links TRBV5-1 with TRBJ1-1; D unclear. Germline V gene data show CDR1 as SGHRS and CDR2 as YFSETQ. Trimming stripped 1 base from V and 7 bases from J, with 17 bases between. This CDR3 region has 15 residues. CDR3 DNA sequence: TGCGCCAGCAGCTTGCGACACAGCCCGGACGGTGAAGCTTTCTTT. Its protein is CASSLRHSPDGEAFF.

V and J are TRBV7-2 and TRBJ2-7; TRBD2 matches 9 bases. The CDR3 consists of 16 residues. Per germline, CDR1 SGHTA and CDR2 FQGNSA. The trim removed 0 bases at V and 3 bases at J, leaving 6 bases unmatched. The CDR3 DNA is TGTGCCAGCAGCTTAGCGGGTAGCGGGGGAATCTACGAGCAGTACTTC. This codes for CASSLAGSGGIYEQYF.

The chain recombines TRBV7-9 with TRBJ1-3, with D possibly matching TRBD1 (6 bases). V lost 0 bases and J 8 bases, leaving 14 bases between the germline ends. The CDR3 contains 15 residues. The V gene's germline CDR1 is SEHNR and CDR2 FQNEAQ (reference sequence). The CDR3 region has the DNA TGTGCCAGCAGCTTAGCCGGGGGGCGCCGGGACACCATATATTTT. It specifies CASSLAGGRRDTIYF.

The chain uses TRBV7-2 and TRBJ2-2, with 12 bases identical to TRBD2. Unmatched junction bases numbered 8, after V lost 2 bases and J lost 7 bases. The length of the CDR3 is 17 residues. Germline V gene data show CDR1 as SGHTA and CDR2 as FQGNSA. DNA for the CDR3: TGTGCCAGCAGCTTATTCGGGCTAGCGGGGGGGATCGGGGAGCTGTTTTTT. Translation gives CASSLFGLAGGIGELFF.

This clone came up once. The CDR3 protein is CASSRRQIGDTQYF. The CDR3 region has the DNA TGTGCCAGTAGTCGGCGTCAAATCGGAGATACGCAGTATTTT. The V and J genes are TRBV19 and TRBJ2-3, with unresolved D. The length of the CDR3 is 14 residues. V shed 5 bases and J shed 5 bases, with 14 bases lying between them. The germline gives CDR1 LNHDA, CDR2 SQIVND (reference sequence).

This sequence joins TRBV23-1 and TRBJ1-2; D remains ambiguous. TRBV23-1 is marked as an open reading frame, function uncertain. Trimming shortened V by 3 bases and J by 4 bases, and 15 bases separated the two germline ends. The CDR3 has 15 amino acids. Here the CDR3 reads CASSHPDRAGYGYTF. CDR3 DNA: TGCGCCAGCAGTCATCCCGACCGCGCGGGCTATGGCTACACCTTC.